One sample yielded the 8 T cell receptor beta chains listed below, sequenced in a study of blood T cell repertoires in COVID-19. Sequencing used immunoSEQ multiplex PCR; TCRdb keeps in-frame clones, though not all of them. The sample includes around 28,000 clones, 65% to 90% of them seen just once. The specimen was peripheral blood. These receptors were collected from a human donor in a cohort sampled during active COVID-19.

This clone was seen once. An end of the junction does not agree with germline; a read error may underlie this. The gene calls are TRBV12-3 or TRBV12-4 and TRBJ1-5; tentatively, D is TRBD1 (6 bases). This CDR3 is built from 13 residues. The DNA of the CDR3 is TGTGCAAGCAACAGGGAAGGGAATCAGCCCCAGCATTTT. It is translated as CASNREGNQPQHF.

The chain recombines TRBV7-3 with TRBJ2-7, with 11 nucleotides matching TRBD1. The germline gives CDR1 SGHTA, CDR2 FQGTGA. The CDR3 length is 13 residues. V was pared by 5 bases and J by 7 bases, with 4 bases of the junction left unmatched. In DNA, the CDR3 is TGTGCCAGCAGCCCCGGGACAGGGGGGGAGCAGTACTTC. This translates into CASSPGTGGEQYF.

This clone was counted between two and nine times. The chain uses TRBV30 and TRBJ1-4; a possible D gene is TRBD1 (5 bases). The CDR3 contains 13 residues. Germline CDR1 GTSNPN, CDR2 SVGIG (reference sequence). V dropped 0 bases and J dropped 8 bases, with 10 bases sitting between them. The CDR3 here is CAWSVAGTEKLFF. CDR3 DNA sequence: TGTGCCTGGAGTGTAGCGGGGACGGAAAAACTGTTTTTT.

This chain uses TRBV10-3 with TRBJ1-5, with D perhaps TRBD1 (6 bases). The germline V and J ends were trimmed by 8 bases and 3 bases, with 8 bases remaining between them. Germline V gene sequence: CDR1 ENHRY, CDR2 SYGVKD. This CDR3 region has 12 residues. CDR3 loop: CAIGQPNQPQHF. The CDR3 nucleotides are TGTGCCATCGGACAGCCCAATCAGCCCCAGCATTTT.

The rearrangement joins TRBV27 to TRBJ2-7; a possible D gene is TRBD1 (5 bases). The CDR3 is 14 residues long. V lost 5 bases to trimming and J lost 2 bases, with 13 bases between them. CDR1 MNHEY and CDR2 SMNVEV come from the germline V gene (reference sequence). DNA for the CDR3: TGTGCCAGCAGTGGAAAACAGGCTCCCTACGAGCAGTACTTC. Protein: CASSGKQAPYEQYF.

In its sample, this clone is medium-sized. This sequence joins TRBV6-2 or TRBV6-3 and TRBJ1-1; 10 bases agree with TRBD1. From germline, CDR1 is MNHEY and CDR2 SVGEGT. V was pared by 2 bases and J by 5 bases, with 11 bases of the junction left unmatched. The CDR3 is 17 residues long. CDR3: CASSYGTGDIFWTEAFF. Here the CDR3 DNA reads TGTGCCAGCAGTTACGGGACAGGGGATATTTTTTGGACTGAAGCTTTCTTT.

The chain carries TRBV6-6 and TRBJ2-5; possibly TRBD2 for D (7 bases). Germline assignment: CDR1 MNHNY and CDR2 SVGAGI (reference sequence). The CDR3 has 16 amino acids. V was trimmed by 0 bases and J by 1 base, leaving 12 bases between them. CDR3 bases: TGTGCCAGCAGTTACTCGCTAGGGGGGGGCCAAGAGACCCAGTACTTC. Amino acids: CASSYSLGGGQETQYF.

On this clone itself: This specimen includes other DNA sequences encoding the same CDR3. V is TRBV6-5 and J is TRBJ2-7; 9 bases map to TRBD1. V lost 5 bases to trimming and J lost 1 base; unmatched junction nucleotides: 6. This CDR3 region has 15 residues. CDR1 is MNHEY and CDR2 is SVGAGI in the germline V gene. The CDR3 DNA is TGTGCCAGCAGTCGACAGGGGGACCGTTCCTACGAGCAGTACTTC. This codes for CASSRQGDRSYEQYF.